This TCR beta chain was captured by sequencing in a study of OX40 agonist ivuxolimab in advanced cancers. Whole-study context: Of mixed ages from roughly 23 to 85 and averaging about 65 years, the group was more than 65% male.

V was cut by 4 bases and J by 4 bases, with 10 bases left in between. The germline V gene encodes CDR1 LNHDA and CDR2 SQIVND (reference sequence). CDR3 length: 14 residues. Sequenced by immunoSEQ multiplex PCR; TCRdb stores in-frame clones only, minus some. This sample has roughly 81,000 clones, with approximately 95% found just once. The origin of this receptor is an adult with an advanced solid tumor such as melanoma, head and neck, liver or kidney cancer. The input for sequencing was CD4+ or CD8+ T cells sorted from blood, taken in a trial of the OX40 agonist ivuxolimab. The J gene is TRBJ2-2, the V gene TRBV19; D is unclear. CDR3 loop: CASSTGSLTGELFF. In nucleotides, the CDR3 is TGTGCCAGTAGTACAGGCAGTCTCACCGGGGAGCTGTTTTTT.